Given below is one T cell receptor beta chain in context. Living in about two dozen US areas, the participants were between roughly 18 and 89 years of age. Germline V gene lookup returns CDR1 SGHDT and CDR2 YYEEEE. The ends lost 3 bases at V and 1 base at J; junction bases unmatched: 10. The CDR3 sequence is 16 residues long. The data stem from a study of blood T cell repertoires in COVID-19. TCRdb keeps only in-frame clones here, not all; method: immunoSEQ multiplex PCR. The data hold about 380,000 clones, with around 90% observed a single time. The rearrangement links TRBV5-6 to TRBJ2-7; 7 nucleotides line up with TRBD1. Material for sequencing was PBMCs or T cells enriched from blood (not recorded which). The TCR originated in a woman between 18 and 29 years old who had recovered from COVID-19. CDR3 amino acids: CASSSYKGQVSYEQYF. The CDR3, as DNA: TGTGCCAGCAGCTCCTATAAAGGACAGGTATCCTACGAGCAGTACTTC.